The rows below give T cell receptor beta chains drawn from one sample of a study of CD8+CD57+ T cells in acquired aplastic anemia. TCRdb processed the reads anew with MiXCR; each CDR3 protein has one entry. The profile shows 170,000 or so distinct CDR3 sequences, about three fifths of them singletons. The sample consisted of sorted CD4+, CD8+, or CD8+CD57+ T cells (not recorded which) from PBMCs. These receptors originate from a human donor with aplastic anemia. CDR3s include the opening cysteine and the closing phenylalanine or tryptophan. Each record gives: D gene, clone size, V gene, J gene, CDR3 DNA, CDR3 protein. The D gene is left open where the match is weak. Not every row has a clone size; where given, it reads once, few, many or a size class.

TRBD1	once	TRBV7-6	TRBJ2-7	TGTGCCAGCGCCGCCGGGACAGACTACGAGCAGTACTTC	CASAAGTDYEQYF
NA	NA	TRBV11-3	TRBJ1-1	TGTGCCAGCAGCCCTCGGGGGGCCACTGAAGCTTTCTTT	CASSPRGATEAFF
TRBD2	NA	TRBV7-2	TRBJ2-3	TGTGCCAGCACCGGAGTGCGGGAGGATACGCAGTATTTT	CASTGVREDTQYF
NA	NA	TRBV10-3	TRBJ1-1	TGTGCCATCAGTGAGGGGAGGCAGCTGAACACTGAAGCTCTCTTT	CAISEGRQLNTEALF
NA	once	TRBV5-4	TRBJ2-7	TGTGCCAGCAGCTTGTCTCGTGGGCAGTTGAGCGAGCAGTACTTC	CASSLSRGQLSEQYF
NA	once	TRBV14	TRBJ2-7	TGTGCCAGCAGCCAAGATCGCAGTAGGAGCTACGAGCAGTACTTC	CASSQDRSRSYEQYF
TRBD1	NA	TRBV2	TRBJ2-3	TGTGCCAGCAGTTACTCTCCAGGGGGTCTAGATACGCGGTATTTT	CASSYSPGGLDTRYF
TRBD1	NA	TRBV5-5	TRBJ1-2	TGTGCCAGCAGCACCGGGACAGCAGTTAGCTATGGCTACACCTTC	CASSTGTAVSYGYTF
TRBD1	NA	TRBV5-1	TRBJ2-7	TGCGCCAGCAGTGGAGGGGACAGGGGGGGCGAGCAGTACTTC	CASSGGDRGGEQYF
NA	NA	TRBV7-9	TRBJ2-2	TGTGCCAGCAGCCCTCCCAGGGGGGGAAACACCGGGGAGCTGTTTTTT	CASSPPRGGNTGELFF
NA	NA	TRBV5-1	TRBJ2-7	TGCGCCAGCAGCGACTCTCAGGGCACCTACGAGCAGTACTTC	CASSDSQGTYEQYF
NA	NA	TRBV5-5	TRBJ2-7	TGTGCCAGCAGCCGACTCGGACAGCCGCGCTACGAGCAGTACTTC	CASSRLGQPRYEQYF
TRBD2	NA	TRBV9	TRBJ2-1	TGTGCCAGCAGCGTAGGGGGGGGGACCAACTATGAGCAGTTCTTC	CASSVGGGTNYEQFF
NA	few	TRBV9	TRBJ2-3	TGTGCCAGCAGCGTTCCGGGAACAGATACGCAGTATTTT	CASSVPGTDTQYF
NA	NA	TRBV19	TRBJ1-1	TGTGCCAGTAGTATGGAGAGAACTGAAGCTTTCTTT	CASSMERTEAFF
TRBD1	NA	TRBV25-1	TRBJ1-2	TGTGCCAGCCAGCCCTTAGTGGGACAGTACCATGGCTACACCTTC	CASQPLVGQYHGYTF
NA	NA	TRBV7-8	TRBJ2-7	TGTGCCAGCAGCCCCCCCCTCCTCGGGGCGGGTCACTCCTACGAGCAGTACTTC	CASSPPLLGAGHSYEQYF
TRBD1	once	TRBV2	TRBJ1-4	TGTGCCAGCATTCGGACAGGGACCGAAAAACTGTTTTTT	CASIRTGTEKLFF
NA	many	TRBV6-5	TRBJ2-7	TGTGCCAGCAGTTACACGGACGGCTCCTACGAGCAGTACTTC	CASSYTDGSYEQYF
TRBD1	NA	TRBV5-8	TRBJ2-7	TGTGCCAGCAGCCTCGGGACAGTAGCCGAGCAGTACTTC	CASSLGTVAEQYF
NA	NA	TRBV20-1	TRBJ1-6	TGCAGTGCTAGAGATCTCCAGGGGAATTCACCCCTCCACTTT	CSARDLQGNSPLHF
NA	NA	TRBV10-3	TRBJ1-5	TGTGCCATCAGTGAAGGCCAGGGAAGCAATCAGCCCCAGCATTTT	CAISEGQGSNQPQHF
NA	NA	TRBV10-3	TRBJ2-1	TGTGCCATCAGTGAGTCGGGGGAGGATCATGAGCAGTTCTTC	CAISESGEDHEQFF
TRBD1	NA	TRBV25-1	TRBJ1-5	TGTGCCAGCGGGGGACAGGGGGATCAGCCCCAGCATTTT	CASGGQGDQPQHF
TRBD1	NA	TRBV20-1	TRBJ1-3	TGCAGTGCTATAGGACAGGGCGCTGGAAACACCATATATTTT	CSAIGQGAGNTIYF
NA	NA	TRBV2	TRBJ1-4	TGTGCCAGCAGTGAAGGTCTCGAAAAACTGTTTTTT	CASSEGLEKLFF
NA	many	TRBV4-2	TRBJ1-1	TGTGCCAGCAGCCCCACAGAGGGGACGAACACTGAAGCTTTCTTT	CASSPTEGTNTEAFF
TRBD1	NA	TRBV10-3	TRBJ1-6	TGTGCCATCAGCGGTAGGGACAGTAAGAATTCACCCCTCCACTTT	CAISGRDSKNSPLHF
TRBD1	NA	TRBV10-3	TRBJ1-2	TGTGCCATCAGTGCAGACAGGGAGCACGGCTACACCTTC	CAISADREHGYTF
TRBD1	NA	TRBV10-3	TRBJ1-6	TGTGCCGTCCGCGACAGGGGACGTTCACCCCTCCACTTT	CAVRDRGRSPLHF
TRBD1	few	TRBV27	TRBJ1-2	TGTGCCAGCAGTAAAATCAGGGGGAAGGTGAGGGGCTACACCTTC	CASSKIRGKVRGYTF
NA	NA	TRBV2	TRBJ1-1	TGTGCCAGTCAGGGGAGGGGTTATAACACTGAAGCTTTCTTT	CASQGRGYNTEAFF
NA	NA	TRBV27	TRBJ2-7	TGTGCCAGCAGTTTTGGGCTAGCGAACTACGAGCAGTACTTC	CASSFGLANYEQYF
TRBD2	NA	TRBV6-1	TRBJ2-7	TGTGCCAGCCAGGCGGGAGGTCGCGAGCAGTACTTC	CASQAGGREQYF
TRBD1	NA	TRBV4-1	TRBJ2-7	TGCGCCAGCAGCCAAGATACAGACAGGGGACAGGCCTACGAGCAGTACTTC	CASSQDTDRGQAYEQYF
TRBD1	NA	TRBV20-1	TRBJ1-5	TGCAGTGCGCAACAGGGGGACAATCAGCCCCAGCATTTT	CSAQQGDNQPQHF
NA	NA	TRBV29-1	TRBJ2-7	TGCAGCGTTGTCTGGGGTCACGAGCAGTACTTC	CSVVWGHEQYF
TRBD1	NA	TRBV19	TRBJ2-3	TGTGCCAGTAGTGACAGGGGACGGGGTTTCGCGGATACGCAGTATTTT	CASSDRGRGFADTQYF
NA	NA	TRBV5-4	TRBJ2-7	TGTGCCAGCAGCTTGGATGAGTTCGTTCAGTACTTC	CASSLDEFVQYF
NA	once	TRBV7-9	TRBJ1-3	TGTGCCTCCGGCGACAGCAACACCATATATTTT	CASGDSNTIYF